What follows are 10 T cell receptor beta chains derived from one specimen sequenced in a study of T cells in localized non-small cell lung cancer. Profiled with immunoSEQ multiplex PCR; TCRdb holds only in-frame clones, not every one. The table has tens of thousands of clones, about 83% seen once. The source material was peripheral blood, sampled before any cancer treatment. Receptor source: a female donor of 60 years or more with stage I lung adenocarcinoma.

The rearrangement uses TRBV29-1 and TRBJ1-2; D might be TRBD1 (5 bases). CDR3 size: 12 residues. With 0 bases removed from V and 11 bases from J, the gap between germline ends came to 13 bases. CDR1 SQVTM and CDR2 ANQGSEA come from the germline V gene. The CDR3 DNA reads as TGCAGCGTTGAAGAGCCGGGACGCCCGTACACCTTC. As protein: CSVEEPGRPYTF.

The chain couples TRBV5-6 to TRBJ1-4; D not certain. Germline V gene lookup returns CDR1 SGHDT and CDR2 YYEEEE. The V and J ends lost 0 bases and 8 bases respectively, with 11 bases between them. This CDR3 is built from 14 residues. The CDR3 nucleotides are TGTGCCAGCAGCTTGGGGCGCTTGAACGAAAAACTGTTTTTT. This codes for CASSLGRLNEKLFF.

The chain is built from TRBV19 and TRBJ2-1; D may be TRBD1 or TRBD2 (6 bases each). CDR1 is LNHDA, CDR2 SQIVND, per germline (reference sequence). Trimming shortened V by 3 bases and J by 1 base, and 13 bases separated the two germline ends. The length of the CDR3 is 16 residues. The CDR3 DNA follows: TGTGCCAGTAGTATGGTAGGAGGGACATCCTACAATGAGCAGTTCTTC. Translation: CASSMVGGTSYNEQFF.

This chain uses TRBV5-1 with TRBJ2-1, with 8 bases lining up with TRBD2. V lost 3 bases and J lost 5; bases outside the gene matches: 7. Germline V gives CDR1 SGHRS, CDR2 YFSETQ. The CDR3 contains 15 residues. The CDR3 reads CASSYPRTSNNEQFF. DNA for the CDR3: TGCGCCAGCAGCTATCCACGGACTAGCAACAATGAGCAGTTCTTC.

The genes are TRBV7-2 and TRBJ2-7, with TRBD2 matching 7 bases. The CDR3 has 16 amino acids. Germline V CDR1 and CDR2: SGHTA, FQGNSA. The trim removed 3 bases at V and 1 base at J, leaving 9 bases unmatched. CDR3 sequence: CASSFRSGGSSYEQYF. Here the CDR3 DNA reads TGTGCCAGCAGCTTTAGGTCGGGGGGATCGTCCTACGAGCAGTACTTC.

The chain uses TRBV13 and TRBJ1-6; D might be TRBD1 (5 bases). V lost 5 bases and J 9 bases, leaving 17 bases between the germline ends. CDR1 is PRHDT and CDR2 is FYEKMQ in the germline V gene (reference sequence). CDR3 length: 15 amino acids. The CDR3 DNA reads TGTGCCAGCAGCCCGGGGCCCAGAGGTGGTTCACCCCTCCACTTT. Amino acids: CASSPGPRGGSPLHF.

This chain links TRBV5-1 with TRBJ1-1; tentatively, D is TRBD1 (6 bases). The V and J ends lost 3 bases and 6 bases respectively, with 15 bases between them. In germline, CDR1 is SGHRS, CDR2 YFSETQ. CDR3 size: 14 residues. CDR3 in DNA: TGCGCCAGCAGCTCTACAGGGACTGGGGCTGAAGCTTTCTTT. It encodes CASSSTGTGAEAFF.

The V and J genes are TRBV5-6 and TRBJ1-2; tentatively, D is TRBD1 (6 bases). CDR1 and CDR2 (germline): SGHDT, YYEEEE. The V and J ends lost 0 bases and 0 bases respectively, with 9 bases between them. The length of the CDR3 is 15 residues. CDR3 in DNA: TGTGCCAGCAGCTTGGGGACAGTTACTAACTATGGCTACACCTTC. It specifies CASSLGTVTNYGYTF.

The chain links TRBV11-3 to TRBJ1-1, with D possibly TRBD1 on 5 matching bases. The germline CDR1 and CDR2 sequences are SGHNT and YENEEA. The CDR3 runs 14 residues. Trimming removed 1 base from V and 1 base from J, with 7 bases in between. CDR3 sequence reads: CASSLGRGNTEAFF. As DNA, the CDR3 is TGTGCCAGCAGCTTAGGAAGGGGGAACACTGAAGCTTTCTTT.

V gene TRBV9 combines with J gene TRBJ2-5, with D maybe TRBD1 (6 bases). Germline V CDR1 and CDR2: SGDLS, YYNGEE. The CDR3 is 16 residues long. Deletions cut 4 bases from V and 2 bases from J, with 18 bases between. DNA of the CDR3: TGTGCCAGCAGCACTTCCCCCGGGACACCACAAGAGACCCAGTACTTC. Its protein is CASSTSPGTPQETQYF.